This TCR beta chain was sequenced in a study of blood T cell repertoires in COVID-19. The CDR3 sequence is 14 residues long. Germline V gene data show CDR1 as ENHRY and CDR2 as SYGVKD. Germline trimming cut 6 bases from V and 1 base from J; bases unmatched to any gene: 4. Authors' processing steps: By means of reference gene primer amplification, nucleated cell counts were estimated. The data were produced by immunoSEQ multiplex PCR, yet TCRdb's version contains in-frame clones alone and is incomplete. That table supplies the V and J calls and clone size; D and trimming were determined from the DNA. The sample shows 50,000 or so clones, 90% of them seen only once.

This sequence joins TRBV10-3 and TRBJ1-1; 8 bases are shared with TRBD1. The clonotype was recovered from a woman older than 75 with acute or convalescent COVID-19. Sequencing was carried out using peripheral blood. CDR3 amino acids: CAISSGQANTEAFF. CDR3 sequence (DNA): TGTGCCATCAGCTCGGGACAGGCGAACACTGAAGCTTTCTTT.